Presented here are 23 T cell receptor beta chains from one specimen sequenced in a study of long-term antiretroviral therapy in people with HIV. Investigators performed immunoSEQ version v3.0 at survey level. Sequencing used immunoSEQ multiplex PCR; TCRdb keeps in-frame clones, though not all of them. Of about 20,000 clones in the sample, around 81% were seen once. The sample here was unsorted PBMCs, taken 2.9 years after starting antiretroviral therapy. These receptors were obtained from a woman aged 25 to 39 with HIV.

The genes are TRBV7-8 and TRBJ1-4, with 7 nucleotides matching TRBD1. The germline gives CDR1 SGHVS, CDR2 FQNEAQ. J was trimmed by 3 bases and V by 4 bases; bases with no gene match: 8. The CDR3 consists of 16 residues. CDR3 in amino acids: CASSSNRGTANEKLFF. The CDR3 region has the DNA TGTGCCAGCAGCTCAAACAGGGGAACAGCTAATGAAAAACTGTTTTTT. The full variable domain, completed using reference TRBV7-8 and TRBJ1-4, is GAGVSQSPRYKVAKRGQDVALRCDPISGHVSLFWYQQALGQGPEFLTYFQNEAQLDKSGLPSDRFFAERPEGSVSTLKIQRTQQEDSAVYLCASSSNRGTANEKLFFGSGTQLSVL.

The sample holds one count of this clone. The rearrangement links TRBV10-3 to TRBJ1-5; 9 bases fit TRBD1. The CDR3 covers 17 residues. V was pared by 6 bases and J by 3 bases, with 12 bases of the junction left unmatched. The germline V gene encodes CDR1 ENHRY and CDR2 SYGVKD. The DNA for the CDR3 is TGTGCCATCAGGGAAGGTCCGGGACAGGGCTTCAATCAGCCCCAGCATTTT. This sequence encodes CAIREGPGQGFNQPQHF.

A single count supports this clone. CDR3 protein: CASSFWVSSGGYNEQFF. CDR3 nucleotides: TGTGCCAGCAGCTTTTGGGTATCCAGCGGGGGCTACAATGAGCAGTTCTTC. The chain carries TRBV5-6 and TRBJ2-1; 8 bases match TRBD2. CDR3 length: 17 residues. V trimming: 2 bases; J trimming: 3 bases; junction bases outside the gene matches: 10. Germline V gives CDR1 SGHDT, CDR2 YYEEEE.

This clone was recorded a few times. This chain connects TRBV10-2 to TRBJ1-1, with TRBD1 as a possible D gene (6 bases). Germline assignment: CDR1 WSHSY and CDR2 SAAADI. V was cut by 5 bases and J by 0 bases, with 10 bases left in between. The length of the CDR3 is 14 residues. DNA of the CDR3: TGCGCCAGCAGTAGGACAGTCATGAACACTGAAGCTTTCTTT. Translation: CASSRTVMNTEAFF.

CDR3 DNA: TGTGCCTGGAGCCAAAGTTTGCCCTCTGGAAACACCATATATTTT. Residues: CAWSQSLPSGNTIYF. V gene TRBV30 combines with J gene TRBJ1-3; D gene ambiguous. Trimming removed 3 bases at V and 0 bases at J, with 12 bases between. Per the germline V gene, CDR1 is GTSNPN and CDR2 is SVGIG (reference sequence). This CDR3 contains 15 residues.

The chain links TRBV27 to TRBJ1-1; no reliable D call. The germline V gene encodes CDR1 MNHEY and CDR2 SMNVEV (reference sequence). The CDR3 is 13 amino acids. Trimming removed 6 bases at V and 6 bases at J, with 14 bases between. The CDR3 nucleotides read TGTGCCAGCAGAGAAAATTTGGGAGCTGAAGCTTTCTTT. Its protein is CASRENLGAEAFF.

CDR3 sequence (DNA): TGTGCCAGCCGGCGGGAACAGGGAAACACTGAAGCTTTCTTT. Protein: CASRREQGNTEAFF. This sequence joins TRBV6-6 and TRBJ1-1; possible D gene TRBD1, 6 bases. Germline V lookup: CDR1 MNHNY, CDR2 SVGAGI (reference sequence). Between the trimmed V and J ends, which lost 8 bases and 2 bases, there was a span of 15 bases. The CDR3 covers 14 residues.

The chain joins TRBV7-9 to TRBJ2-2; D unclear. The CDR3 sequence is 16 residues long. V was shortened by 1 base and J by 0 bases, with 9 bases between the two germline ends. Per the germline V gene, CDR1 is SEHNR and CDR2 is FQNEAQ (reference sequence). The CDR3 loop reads CASSLGAYANTGELFF. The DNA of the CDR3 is TGTGCCAGCAGCTTAGGGGCATACGCGAACACCGGGGAGCTGTTTTTT.

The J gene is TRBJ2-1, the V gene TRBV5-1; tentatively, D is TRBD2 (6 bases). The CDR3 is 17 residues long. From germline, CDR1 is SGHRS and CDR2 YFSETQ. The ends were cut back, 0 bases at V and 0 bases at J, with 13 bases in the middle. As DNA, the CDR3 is TGCGCCAGCAGCTTGGCCCTGGGGGGAACCTCCTACAATGAGCAGTTCTTC. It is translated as CASSLALGGTSYNEQFF. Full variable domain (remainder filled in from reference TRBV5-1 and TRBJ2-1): KAGVTQTPRYLIKTRGQQVTLSCSPISGHRSVSWYQQTPGQGLQFLFEYFSETQRNKGNFPGRFSGRQFSNSRSEMNVSTLELGDSALYLCASSLALGGTSYNEQFFGPGTRLTVL.

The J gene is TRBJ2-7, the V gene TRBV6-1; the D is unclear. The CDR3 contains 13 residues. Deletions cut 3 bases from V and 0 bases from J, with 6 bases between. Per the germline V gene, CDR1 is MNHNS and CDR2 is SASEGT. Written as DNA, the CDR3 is TGTGCCAGCAGTGATGGTACCTCCTACGAGCAGTACGTC. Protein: CASSDGTSYEQYV.

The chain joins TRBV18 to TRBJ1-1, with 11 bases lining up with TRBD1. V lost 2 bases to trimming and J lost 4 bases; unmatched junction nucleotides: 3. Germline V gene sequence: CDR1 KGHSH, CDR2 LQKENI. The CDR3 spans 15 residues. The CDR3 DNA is TGTGCCAGCTCACCAATGGGGACAGGGGGCACTGAAGCTTTCTTT. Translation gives CASSPMGTGGTEAFF.

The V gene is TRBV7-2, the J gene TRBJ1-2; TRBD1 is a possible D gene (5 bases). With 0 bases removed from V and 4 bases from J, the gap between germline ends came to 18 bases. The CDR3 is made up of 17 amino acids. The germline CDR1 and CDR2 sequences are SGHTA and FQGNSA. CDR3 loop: CASSLALGQSPSYGYTF. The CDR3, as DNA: TGTGCCAGCAGCTTAGCGCTCGGACAAAGCCCCAGCTATGGCTACACCTTC.

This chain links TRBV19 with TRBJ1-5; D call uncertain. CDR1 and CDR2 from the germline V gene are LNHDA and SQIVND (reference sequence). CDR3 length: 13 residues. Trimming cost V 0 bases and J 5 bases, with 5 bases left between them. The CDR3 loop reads CASSIDLDQPQHF. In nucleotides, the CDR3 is TGTGCCAGTAGTATAGATCTTGATCAGCCCCAGCATTTT.

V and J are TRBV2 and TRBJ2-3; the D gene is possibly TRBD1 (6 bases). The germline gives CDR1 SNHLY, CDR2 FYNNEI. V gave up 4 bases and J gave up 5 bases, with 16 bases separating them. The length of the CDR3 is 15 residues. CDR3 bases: TGTGCCAGCAGTGGGCAACAGGGTTATTTAGATACGCAGTATTTT. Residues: CASSGQQGYLDTQYF.

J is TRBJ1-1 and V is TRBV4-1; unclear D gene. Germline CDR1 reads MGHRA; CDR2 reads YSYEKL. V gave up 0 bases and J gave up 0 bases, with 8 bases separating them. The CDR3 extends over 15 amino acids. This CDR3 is CASSQDPGLNTEAFF. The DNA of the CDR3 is TGCGCCAGCAGCCAAGACCCCGGCCTGAACACTGAAGCTTTCTTT.

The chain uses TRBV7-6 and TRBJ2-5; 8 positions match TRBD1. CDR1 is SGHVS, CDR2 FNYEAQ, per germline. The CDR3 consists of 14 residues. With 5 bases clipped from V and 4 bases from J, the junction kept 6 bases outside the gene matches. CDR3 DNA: TGTGCCAGCAGCACGAGAGGACAGGGAGAGACCCAGTACTTC. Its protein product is CASSTRGQGETQYF.

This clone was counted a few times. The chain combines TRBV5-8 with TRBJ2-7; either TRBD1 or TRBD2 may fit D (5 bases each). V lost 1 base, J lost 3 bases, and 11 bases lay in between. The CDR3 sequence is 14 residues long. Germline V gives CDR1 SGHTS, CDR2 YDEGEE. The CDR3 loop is CASSLLVGRYEQYF. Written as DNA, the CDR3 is TGTGCCAGCAGCTTGTTGGTGGGACGCTACGAGCAGTACTTC.

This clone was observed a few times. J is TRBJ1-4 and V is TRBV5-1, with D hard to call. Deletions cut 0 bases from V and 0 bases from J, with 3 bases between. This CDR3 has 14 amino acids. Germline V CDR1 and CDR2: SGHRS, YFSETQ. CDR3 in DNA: TGCGCCAGCAGCTTGGGAGCAACTAATGAAAAACTGTTTTTT. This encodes CASSLGATNEKLFF.

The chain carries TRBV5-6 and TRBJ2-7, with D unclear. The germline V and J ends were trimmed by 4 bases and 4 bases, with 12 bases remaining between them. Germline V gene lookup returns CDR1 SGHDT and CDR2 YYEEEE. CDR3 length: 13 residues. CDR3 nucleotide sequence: TGTGCCAGCAGCGCCGGCGGAAGTTACGAGCAGTACGTC. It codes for CASSAGGSYEQYV.

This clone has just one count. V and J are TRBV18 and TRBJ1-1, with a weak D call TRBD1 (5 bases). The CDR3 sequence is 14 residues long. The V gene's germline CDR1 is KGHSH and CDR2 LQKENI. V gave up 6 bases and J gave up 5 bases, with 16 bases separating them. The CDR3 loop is CASSPLRETTEAFF. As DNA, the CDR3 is TGTGCCAGCTCCCCTCTCAGGGAGACTACTGAAGCTTTCTTT.

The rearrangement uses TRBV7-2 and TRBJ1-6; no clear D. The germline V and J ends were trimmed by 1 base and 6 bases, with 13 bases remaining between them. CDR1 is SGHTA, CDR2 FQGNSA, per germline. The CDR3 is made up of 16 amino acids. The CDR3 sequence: CASSLEGERFNSPLHF. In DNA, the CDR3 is TGTGCCAGCAGCTTAGAAGGAGAACGGTTTAATTCACCCCTCCACTTT.

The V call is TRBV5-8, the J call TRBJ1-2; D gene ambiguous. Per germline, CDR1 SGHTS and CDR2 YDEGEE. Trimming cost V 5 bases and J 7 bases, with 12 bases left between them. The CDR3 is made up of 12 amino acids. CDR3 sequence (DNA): TGTGCCAGCAGTTATCCTAGGGCTGGCTACACCTTC. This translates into CASSYPRAGYTF.

CDR3 in DNA: TGCGCCAGCAGCCAAGTGAATGAGCAGTTCTTC. This sequence encodes CASSQVNEQFF. The chain couples TRBV4-1 to TRBJ2-1, with D unclear. V lost 1 base and J lost 7, with 2 bases in between. CDR1 and CDR2 (germline): MGHRA, YSYEKL. The CDR3 runs to 11 residues.